Only a few counts were recorded for the clone carrying this T cell receptor (beta chain). MiXCR, applied by TCRdb to the RT-PCR reads, yields one record per CDR3 protein. Among about 570,000 distinct CDR3 sequences listed, roughly 10% were seen once. The CDR3 runs 13 residues. V was clipped by 5 bases and J by 7 bases, with 15 bases between them. This specimen comes from a study of response to subunit inactivated influenza vaccine. These same records also appear under a second study, on T cells expressing NK-cell markers. That report notes: Making the TCR beta cDNA relied on 5'RACE template switching with UMIs. Dominant NKG2C+ clonotypes made up about 1.0-7.5% of CD8+ T cells in more than 5 donors.

The clonotype comes from a man aged 50 to 59 who received an inactivated influenza vaccine. This chain joins TRBV12-3 or TRBV12-4 and TRBJ2-7, with D perhaps assigned TRBD1 or TRBD2 (5 bases each). Sequences were derived from PBMCs from blood, sampled on the day of vaccination. CDR3 sequence: CASSPGTYLEQYF. The DNA for the CDR3 is TGTGCCAGCAGTCCAGGGACCTACTTAGAGCAGTACTTC.